The clone carrying this T cell receptor (beta chain) was recorded many times. This entry comes from a study of CD8 T cells in ankylosing spondylitis. One entry per CDR3 protein results from TCRdb running MiXCR on the 5' RACE reads. The sample holds a few hundred thousand distinct CDR3 sequences; less than 25% are singletons and the top ten take 3.5% to 4.5%. The CDR3 extends over 17 amino acids. The J segment lost 4 bases and the V segment lost 3 bases, leaving 9 bases of the junction unmatched. Germline CDR1 is DFQATT and CDR2 is SNEGSKA (reference sequence). The V gene is TRBV20-1, the J gene TRBJ2-1; TRBD2 aligns across 13 bases. The sequenced sample consisted of blood, either unsorted or a sorted T cell fraction (not recorded which). This clonotype was sampled from a female donor with ankylosing spondylitis or in good health (not recorded which). In DNA, the CDR3 is TGCAGTGCTAGGGGGACTAGCGGGATGAAGAAATACAATGAGCAGTTCTTC. Protein product: CSARGTSGMKKYNEQFF.